This section outlines one T cell receptor beta chain sequence together with its context. Its antigen remains unknown. A much larger clone sits a single nucleotide away, making a read error possible. These data are taken from a study of breast tumors, draining lymph nodes, adjacent tissues. Study-level points and caveats: Compared with lymph nodes, tumors were less diverse; compared with nontumor tissue, more. Data fit most tumor T cells coming from lymph node, expanding in tumor.

Breast cancer patients provided tissue from their axillary draining lymph nodes. MiXCR, applied by TCRdb to the multiplex PCR reads, yields one record per CDR3 protein. The data hold about 220,000 distinct CDR3 sequences, with under 40% observed a single time. CDR1 LNHDA and CDR2 SQIVND come from the germline V gene (reference sequence). CDR3 length: 17 amino acids. The sequenced sample was axillary lymph node tissue. The V call is TRBV19, the J call TRBJ2-3; the match to TRBD2 covers 16 bases. The receptor comes from a female donor with breast cancer. Some clones in this sample may be carry-over from other donors' samples. DNA of the CDR3: TGTGCCAGTAGTATAAAAGGGACTAGCGGGGGGGCAGATACGCAGTCTTTT. Protein sequence: CASSIKGTSGGADTQSF.